This T cell receptor beta chain originates from a study of cytomegalovirus exposure and HLA in healthy donors. V was shortened by 4 bases and J by 5 bases, with 11 bases between the two germline ends. The CDR3 sequence is 13 residues long. From germline, CDR1 is SQVTM and CDR2 ANQGSEA. It was with 60 Vbeta and 13 Jbeta primers that the PCR ran. Repertoires were generated with immunoSEQ multiplex PCR, while TCRdb's copy carries only in-frame clones and drops some. Here the sample spans over 70,000 clones, 70% being singletons. The chain combines TRBV29-1 with TRBJ1-4; D gene uncertain. The receptor was isolated from a woman aged 45-65 years in good health and CMV-seropositive. The sequenced material came from PBMCs. CDR3 sequence reads: CSVAGILNEKLFF. The CDR3 DNA follows: TGCAGCGTTGCGGGGATTCTCAATGAAAAACTGTTTTTT.